Sequencing of this T cell receptor (beta chain) was carried out in a study of cytomegalovirus exposure and HLA in healthy donors. Nominal health characterized the donors when sampled, though unrecorded immune exposures were likely. PCR amplification relied on 60 Vbeta primers (plus 13 Jbeta primers). TCRdb's table, derived via immunoSEQ multiplex PCR, lists solely in-frame clones and lacks some. The sample yields nearly 200,000 clones, approximately 87% seen once. Germline V CDR1 and CDR2: LNHDA, SQIVND (reference sequence). CDR3 size: 13 residues. With V trimmed by 9 bases and J by 7 bases, 5 bases remained unmatched.

The sequencing sample was made of PBMCs. The clonotype comes from a man aged 25-40 years in good health and CMV-seronegative. V usage is TRBV19 and J usage is TRBJ1-6; the match to TRBD1 covers 8 bases. The DNA of the CDR3 is TGTGCCAGCAGCACAGGGGGAAATTCACCCCTCCACTTT. Protein: CASSTGGNSPLHF. Drawing the rest from reference TRBV19 and TRBJ1-6, the complete variable domain is DGGITQSPKYLFRKEGQNVTLSCEQNLNHDAMYWYRQDPGQGLRLIYYSQIVNDFQKGDIAEGYSVSREKKESFPLTVTSAQKNPTAFYLCASSTGGNSPLHFGNGTRLTVT.